One and the same sample provided the 30 T cell receptor beta chains below, sequenced in a study of shared clonotypes between healthy human individuals. It was CD45RO-negative cells, positively selected for CCR7, that made up naive CD8 cells, with terminally differentiated effector memory CD45RA+ cells excluded. Assay used: immunoSEQ multiplex PCR; TCRdb lists only in-frame clones, some missing. The table shows around 1,900,000 clones, with around 93% occurring only once. Sequenced input: naive CD8+ T cells from PBMCs. All receptors come from a man younger than 30 in good health. Some clones in this sample may be carry-over from other donors' samples.

The chain joins TRBV30 to TRBJ2-1; D is ambiguous. Germline V lookup: CDR1 GTSNPN, CDR2 SVGIG (reference sequence). Trimming took 1 base from V and 6 from J, leaving 10 bases between them. The CDR3 consists of 13 residues. The CDR3 region has the DNA TGTGCCTGGAGTGCCCCCCCCCTCAATGAGCAGTTCTTC. It is translated as CAWSAPPLNEQFF.

J is TRBJ2-2 and V is TRBV15, with unresolved D. This CDR3 is built from 21 residues. The germline gives CDR1 LNHNV, CDR2 YYDKDF (reference sequence). V lost 2 bases to trimming and J lost 4 bases, with 29 bases between them. Here the CDR3 DNA reads TGTGCCACCAGCAGAAACAACACCCTGGGTTACGAACTTCTCGGCACCGGGGAGCTGTTTTTT. Amino acids: CATSRNNTLGYELLGTGELFF.

This chain uses TRBV5-1 with TRBJ2-7; no definite D call. The CDR3 length is 12 residues. The germline V gene has CDR1 SGHRS and CDR2 YFSETQ. V was pared by 0 bases and J by 5 bases, with 6 bases between. For the CDR3, the DNA is TGCGCCAGCAGCTTGGGATTTGACGAGCAGTACTTC. This gives the protein CASSLGFDEQYF.

This clone was detected once. The chain combines TRBV7-9 with TRBJ2-3; D possibly corresponds to TRBD2 (6 bases). The germline V gene encodes CDR1 SEHNR and CDR2 FQNEAQ (reference sequence). CDR3 length: 15 amino acids. Trimming removed 4 bases from V and 8 bases from J, with 19 bases in between. CDR3 loop: CASSSTGREVATQYF. CDR3 bases: TGTGCCAGCAGCTCTACGGGGCGGGAAGTGGCTACGCAGTATTTT.

This chain connects TRBV6-1 to TRBJ1-1; the D gene is possibly TRBD1 (5 bases). The V end was cut by 0 bases, the J end by 5 bases, with 13 bases between. The CDR3 is 15 residues long. The germline V gene has CDR1 MNHNS and CDR2 SASEGT. CDR3 bases: TGTGCCAGCAGTGAAGCGTGGGGGGTACGAACTGAAGCTTTCTTT. This gives the protein CASSEAWGVRTEAFF.

The chain uses TRBV7-6 and TRBJ2-7; 10 positions match TRBD2. The germline gives CDR1 SGHVS, CDR2 FNYEAQ. The CDR3 totals 14 residues. Losses at the gene ends were 5 bases for V and 7 bases for J; bases not matched to a gene: 8. The CDR3 DNA follows: TGTGCCAGCAGCCCTAGCGGGAGTTCAAGGGAGCAGTACTTC. Encoded protein: CASSPSGSSREQYF.

The chain is built from TRBV9 and TRBJ2-3; D gene uncertain. The CDR3 loop spans 14 amino acids. V lost 0 bases, J lost 2 bases, and 7 bases lay in between. Germline V gene data show CDR1 as SGDLS and CDR2 as YYNGEE. CDR3 loop: CASSVDPPTDTQYF. DNA of the CDR3: TGTGCCAGCAGCGTAGATCCCCCCACAGATACGCAGTATTTT.

V gene TRBV7-3 combines with J gene TRBJ2-1, with 8 nucleotides matching TRBD2. V was pared by 8 bases and J by 2 bases, with 8 bases of the junction left unmatched. The CDR3 totals 15 residues. The V gene's germline CDR1 is SGHTA and CDR2 FQGTGA. Written as DNA, the CDR3 is TGTGCCAGCGGACTCCGGGAGGGCCCCTACAATGAGCAGTTCTTC. Translating gives CASGLREGPYNEQFF.

The J gene is TRBJ2-5, the V gene TRBV9; perhaps D is TRBD1 or TRBD2 (7 bases each). CDR3 length equals 15 residues. With 4 bases removed from V and 4 bases from J, the gap between germline ends came to 17 bases. Germline lookup yields CDR1 SGDLS and CDR2 YYNGEE. The CDR3 reads CASSISRGGGETQYF. For the CDR3, the DNA is TGTGCCAGCAGCATTTCCAGGGGGGGAGGAGAGACCCAGTACTTC.

This clone was detected only once. The rearrangement uses TRBV27 and TRBJ2-3; D call uncertain. The CDR3 has 14 amino acids. Germline CDR1 reads MNHEY; CDR2 reads SMNVEV (reference sequence). Trimming removed 2 bases at V and 4 bases at J, with 10 bases between. The CDR3 loop reads CASSLPAAADTQYF. CDR3 sequence (DNA): TGTGCCAGCAGTTTACCGGCTGCGGCAGATACGCAGTATTTT.

A note on this clone: The sample carries other DNA sequences with the same CDR3. This chain joins TRBV7-9 and TRBJ1-3; D unresolved. Looked up from germline, CDR1 is SEHNR and CDR2 is FQNEAQ (reference sequence). CDR3 length equals 12 residues. Between the trimmed V and J ends, which lost 5 bases and 5 bases, there was a span of 7 bases. Written as DNA, the CDR3 is TGTGCCAGCAGCCCAACAAGAAACACCATATATTTT. It encodes CASSPTRNTIYF. The whole variable domain, remainder taken from reference TRBV7-9 and TRBJ1-3, is DTGVSQNPRHKITKRGQNVTFRCDPISEHNRLYWYRQTLGQGPEFLTYFQNEAQLEKSRLLSDRFSAERPKGSFSTLEIQRTEQGDSAMYLCASSPTRNTIYFGEGSWLTVV.

V gene TRBV10-3 combines with J gene TRBJ2-3; the D call may be TRBD1 or TRBD2 (7 bases each). Germline values: CDR1 ENHRY, CDR2 SYGVKD. Trimming shortened V by 10 bases and J by 5 bases, and 10 bases separated the two germline ends. This CDR3 has 11 amino acids. In DNA form, the CDR3 reads TGTGCCACCAGGGGGGGAGATACGCAGTATTTT. Amino acid sequence: CATRGGDTQYF.

V and J are TRBV5-1 and TRBJ2-7; D possibly corresponds to TRBD1 (6 bases). V lost 1 base and J lost 3, with 11 bases in between. Germline CDR1 SGHRS, CDR2 YFSETQ. The CDR3 covers 14 residues. The CDR3 loop is CASSLRTASYEQYF. In DNA form, the CDR3 reads TGCGCCAGCAGCTTGCGGACAGCCAGCTACGAGCAGTACTTC.

The rearrangement joins TRBV11-2 to TRBJ2-6; D gene uncertain. This CDR3 is built from 13 residues. Germline CDR1 and CDR2: SGHAT and FQNNGV. Trimming shortened V by 7 bases and J by 1 base, and 5 bases separated the two germline ends. CDR3 in DNA: TGTGCCAGCACAGTGTCTGGGGCCAACGTCCTGACTTTC. It specifies CASTVSGANVLTF.

V and J are TRBV7-9 and TRBJ1-3; no firm D call. V lost 1 base and J lost 1, with 8 bases in between. Germline-derived CDR1 and CDR2 are SEHNR and FQNEAQ (reference sequence). The CDR3 covers 15 residues. CDR3 sequence reads: CASSLVDGSGNTIYF. CDR3 DNA sequence: TGTGCCAGCAGCTTAGTCGACGGTTCTGGAAACACCATATATTTT.

J is TRBJ2-1 and V is TRBV27; D is uncertain. This CDR3 is 13 amino acids long. The V end was cut by 5 bases, the J end by 4 bases, with 9 bases between. The germline V gene encodes CDR1 MNHEY and CDR2 SMNVEV (reference sequence). The CDR3 sequence: CASSPVGYNEQFF. CDR3 coding DNA: TGTGCCAGCAGTCCGGTAGGTTACAATGAGCAGTTCTTC.

The rearrangement links TRBV11-2 to TRBJ2-7; D is perhaps TRBD1 (5 bases). The CDR3 runs 16 residues. Germline-derived CDR1 and CDR2 are SGHAT and FQNNGV. V lost 5 bases and J 5 bases, leaving 22 bases between the germline ends. For the CDR3, the DNA is TGTGCCAGCAGCCCACTGGCAGGGTCCGGTGGGAACGAGCAGTACTTC. It yields the protein CASSPLAGSGGNEQYF.

The chain is built from TRBV14 and TRBJ2-5; D not certain. The CDR3 is 15 residues long. Germline assignment: CDR1 SGHDN and CDR2 FVKESK. V lost 5 bases, J lost 1 base, and 14 bases lay in between. CDR3 region: CASSAWVAAQETQYF. As DNA, the CDR3 is TGTGCCAGCAGCGCATGGGTTGCAGCCCAAGAGACCCAGTACTTC.

This clone was seen once. The chain combines TRBV15 with TRBJ2-3; unclear D gene. The CDR3 is made up of 14 amino acids. Trimming cost V 0 bases and J 3 bases, with 7 bases left between them. CDR1 and CDR2 from the germline V gene are LNHNV and YYDKDF (reference sequence). The CDR3 sequence is CATSRERKTDTQYF. The DNA of the CDR3 is TGTGCCACCAGCAGAGAGCGTAAGACAGATACGCAGTATTTT. Full variable domain (rest looked up from reference TRBV15 and TRBJ2-3): DAMVIQNPRYQVTQFGKPVTLSCSQTLNHNVMYWYQQKSSQAPKLLFHYYDKDFNNEADTPDNFQSRRPNTSFCFLDIRSPGLGDTAMYLCATSRERKTDTQYFGPGTRLTVL.

The chain combines TRBV6-5 with TRBJ2-7; D is unclear. V lost 4 bases and J 7 bases, leaving 11 bases between the germline ends. The CDR3 covers 12 residues. From germline, CDR1 is MNHEY and CDR2 SVGAGI. CDR3 residues: CASSSLFGEQYF. The CDR3 bases are TGTGCCAGCAGTTCCCTGTTTGGAGAGCAGTACTTC.

The genes are TRBV4-3 and TRBJ2-7, with TRBD1 matching 7 bases. V trimming: 1 base; J trimming: 6 bases; junction bases outside the gene matches: 3. CDR3 length equals 13 residues. Per the germline V gene, CDR1 is LGHNA and CDR2 is YSLEER. In DNA form, the CDR3 reads TGCGCCAGCAGCCAAGGGACAGGCTTCGAGCAGTACTTC. It specifies CASSQGTGFEQYF.

The CDR3 coding sequence is TGTGCCAGCAGCCCAACAGGGTGGGGTCGGACCGGGGAGCTGTTTTTT. Translation: CASSPTGWGRTGELFF. The V call is TRBV9, the J call TRBJ2-2, with D maybe TRBD1 (6 bases). Per germline, CDR1 SGDLS and CDR2 YYNGEE. Trimming cost V 4 bases and J 5 bases, with 18 bases left between them. The CDR3 totals 16 residues. The full variable domain, completed using reference TRBV9 and TRBJ2-2, is DSGVTQTPKHLITATGQRVTLRCSPRSGDLSVYWYQQSLDQGLQFLIQYYNGEERAKGNILERFSAQQFPDLHSELNLSSLELGDSALYFCASSPTGWGRTGELFFGEGSRLTVL.

This clone was observed a single time. The gene calls are TRBV19 and TRBJ1-2; unclear D gene. The CDR3 consists of 15 residues. The V gene lost 6 bases and the J gene lost 0 bases, with 14 bases spanning the gap. Per germline, CDR1 LNHDA and CDR2 SQIVND (reference sequence). The CDR3 loop is CASRPRQASNYGYTF. DNA for the CDR3: TGTGCCAGTAGACCCCGACAAGCCTCTAACTATGGCTACACCTTC.

Notes on this clone: The germline gene is not matched at one end of the junction; a read error may be the cause. The genes are TRBV28 and TRBJ1-2; TRBD1 is a possible D gene (5 bases). Germline CDR1 and CDR2: MDHEN and SYDVKM. This CDR3 is 14 amino acids long. As DNA, the CDR3 is TGTGCCAGCAGGCCAGGGCCCATTTACTATGGCCACACCTTC. As protein: CASRPGPIYYGHTF.

The CDR3 DNA reads TGCGCCAGCAGCTTGACGGGACACCAAAACATTCAGTACTTC. It is translated as CASSLTGHQNIQYF. The genes are TRBV5-1 and TRBJ2-4; the D gene is possibly TRBD1 (6 bases). The CDR3 is made up of 14 amino acids. The germline V gene encodes CDR1 SGHRS and CDR2 YFSETQ. The V end was cut by 1 base, the J end by 5 bases, with 10 bases between. The whole variable domain, filled in from reference TRBV5-1 and TRBJ2-4, reads KAGVTQTPRYLIKTRGQQVTLSCSPISGHRSVSWYQQTPGQGLQFLFEYFSETQRNKGNFPGRFSGRQFSNSRSEMNVSTLELGDSALYLCASSLTGHQNIQYFGAGTRLSVL.

The chain recombines TRBV7-9 with TRBJ2-7, with TRBD1 identical over 8 bases. Trimming cost V 6 bases and J 3 bases; bases outside gene matches: 4. The CDR3 is 13 residues long. Germline CDR1 reads SEHNR; CDR2 reads FQNEAQ (reference sequence). In DNA, the CDR3 is TGTGCCAGCAGGGTCGGACAGGGCTACGAGCAGTACTTC. Its translation: CASRVGQGYEQYF.

CDR3 sequence: CATSTLGAGAEQFF. The CDR3 DNA reads TGTGCCACCAGCACCCTCGGGGCGGGCGCGGAGCAGTTCTTC. The chain is built from TRBV15 and TRBJ2-1; either TRBD1 or TRBD2 may fit D (5 bases each). The V gene lost 4 bases and the J gene lost 10 bases, with 17 bases spanning the gap. Germline values: CDR1 LNHNV, CDR2 YYDKDF (reference sequence). The CDR3 is 14 residues long.

J is TRBJ1-2 and V is TRBV7-9; 7 positions agree with TRBD1. V lost 5 bases and J lost 4; bases outside the gene matches: 7. The CDR3 covers 14 residues. Germline loops: CDR1 SEHNR, CDR2 FQNEAQ (reference sequence). The CDR3 DNA is TGTGCCAGCAGCAGTAGGACAGGCCCCTATGGCTACACCTTC. Translation: CASSSRTGPYGYTF.

The chain uses TRBV9 and TRBJ1-5; 10 positions agree with TRBD1. This CDR3 is 17 amino acids long. V trimming: 3 bases; J trimming: 0 bases; junction bases outside the gene matches: 6. Per germline, CDR1 SGDLS and CDR2 YYNGEE. CDR3 region: CASSEGQGHYSNQPQHF. The CDR3, as DNA: TGTGCCAGCAGCGAGGGACAGGGGCATTATAGCAATCAGCCCCAGCATTTT. Full variable domain (outside the CDR3, taken from reference TRBV9 and TRBJ1-5): DSGVTQTPKHLITATGQRVTLRCSPRSGDLSVYWYQQSLDQGLQFLIQYYNGEERAKGNILERFSAQQFPDLHSELNLSSLELGDSALYFCASSEGQGHYSNQPQHFGDGTRLSIL.

The rearrangement joins TRBV2 to TRBJ1-1; weak D call: TRBD1 (5 bases). Trimming removed 11 bases from V and 4 bases from J, with 17 bases in between. Per germline, CDR1 SNHLY and CDR2 FYNNEI. The CDR3 sequence is 13 residues long. CDR3 sequence reads: CACSPRGSTEAFF. The CDR3 DNA is TGTGCCTGCTCACCGCGGGGGAGCACTGAAGCTTTCTTT.